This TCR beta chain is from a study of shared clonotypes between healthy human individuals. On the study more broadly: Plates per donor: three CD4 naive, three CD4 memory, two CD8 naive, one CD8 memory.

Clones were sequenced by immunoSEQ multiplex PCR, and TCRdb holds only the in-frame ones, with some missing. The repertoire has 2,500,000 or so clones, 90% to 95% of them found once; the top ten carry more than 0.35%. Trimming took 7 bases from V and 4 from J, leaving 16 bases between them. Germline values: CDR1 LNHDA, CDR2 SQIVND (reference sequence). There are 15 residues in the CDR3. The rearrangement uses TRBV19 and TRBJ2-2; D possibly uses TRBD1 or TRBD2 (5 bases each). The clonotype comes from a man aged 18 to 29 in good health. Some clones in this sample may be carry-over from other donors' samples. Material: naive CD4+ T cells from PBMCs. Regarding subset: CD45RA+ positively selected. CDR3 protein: CASILQAGSTGELFF. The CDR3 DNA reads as TGTGCCAGTATCCTCCAGGCAGGGAGCACCGGGGAGCTGTTTTTT.